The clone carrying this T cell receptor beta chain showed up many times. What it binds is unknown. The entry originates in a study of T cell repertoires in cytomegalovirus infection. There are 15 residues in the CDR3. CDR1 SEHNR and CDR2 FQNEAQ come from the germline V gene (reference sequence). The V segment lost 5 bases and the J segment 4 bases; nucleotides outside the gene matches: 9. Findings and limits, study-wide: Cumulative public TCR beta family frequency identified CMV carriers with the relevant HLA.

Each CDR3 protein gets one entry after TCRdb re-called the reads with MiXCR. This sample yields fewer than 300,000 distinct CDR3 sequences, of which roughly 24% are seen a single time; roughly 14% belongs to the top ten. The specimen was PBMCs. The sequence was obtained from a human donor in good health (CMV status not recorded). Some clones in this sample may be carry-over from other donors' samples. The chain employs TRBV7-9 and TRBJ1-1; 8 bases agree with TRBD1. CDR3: CASSPDRAWGTEAFF. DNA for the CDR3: TGTGCCAGCAGCCCGGACAGGGCCTGGGGCACTGAAGCTTTCTTT.